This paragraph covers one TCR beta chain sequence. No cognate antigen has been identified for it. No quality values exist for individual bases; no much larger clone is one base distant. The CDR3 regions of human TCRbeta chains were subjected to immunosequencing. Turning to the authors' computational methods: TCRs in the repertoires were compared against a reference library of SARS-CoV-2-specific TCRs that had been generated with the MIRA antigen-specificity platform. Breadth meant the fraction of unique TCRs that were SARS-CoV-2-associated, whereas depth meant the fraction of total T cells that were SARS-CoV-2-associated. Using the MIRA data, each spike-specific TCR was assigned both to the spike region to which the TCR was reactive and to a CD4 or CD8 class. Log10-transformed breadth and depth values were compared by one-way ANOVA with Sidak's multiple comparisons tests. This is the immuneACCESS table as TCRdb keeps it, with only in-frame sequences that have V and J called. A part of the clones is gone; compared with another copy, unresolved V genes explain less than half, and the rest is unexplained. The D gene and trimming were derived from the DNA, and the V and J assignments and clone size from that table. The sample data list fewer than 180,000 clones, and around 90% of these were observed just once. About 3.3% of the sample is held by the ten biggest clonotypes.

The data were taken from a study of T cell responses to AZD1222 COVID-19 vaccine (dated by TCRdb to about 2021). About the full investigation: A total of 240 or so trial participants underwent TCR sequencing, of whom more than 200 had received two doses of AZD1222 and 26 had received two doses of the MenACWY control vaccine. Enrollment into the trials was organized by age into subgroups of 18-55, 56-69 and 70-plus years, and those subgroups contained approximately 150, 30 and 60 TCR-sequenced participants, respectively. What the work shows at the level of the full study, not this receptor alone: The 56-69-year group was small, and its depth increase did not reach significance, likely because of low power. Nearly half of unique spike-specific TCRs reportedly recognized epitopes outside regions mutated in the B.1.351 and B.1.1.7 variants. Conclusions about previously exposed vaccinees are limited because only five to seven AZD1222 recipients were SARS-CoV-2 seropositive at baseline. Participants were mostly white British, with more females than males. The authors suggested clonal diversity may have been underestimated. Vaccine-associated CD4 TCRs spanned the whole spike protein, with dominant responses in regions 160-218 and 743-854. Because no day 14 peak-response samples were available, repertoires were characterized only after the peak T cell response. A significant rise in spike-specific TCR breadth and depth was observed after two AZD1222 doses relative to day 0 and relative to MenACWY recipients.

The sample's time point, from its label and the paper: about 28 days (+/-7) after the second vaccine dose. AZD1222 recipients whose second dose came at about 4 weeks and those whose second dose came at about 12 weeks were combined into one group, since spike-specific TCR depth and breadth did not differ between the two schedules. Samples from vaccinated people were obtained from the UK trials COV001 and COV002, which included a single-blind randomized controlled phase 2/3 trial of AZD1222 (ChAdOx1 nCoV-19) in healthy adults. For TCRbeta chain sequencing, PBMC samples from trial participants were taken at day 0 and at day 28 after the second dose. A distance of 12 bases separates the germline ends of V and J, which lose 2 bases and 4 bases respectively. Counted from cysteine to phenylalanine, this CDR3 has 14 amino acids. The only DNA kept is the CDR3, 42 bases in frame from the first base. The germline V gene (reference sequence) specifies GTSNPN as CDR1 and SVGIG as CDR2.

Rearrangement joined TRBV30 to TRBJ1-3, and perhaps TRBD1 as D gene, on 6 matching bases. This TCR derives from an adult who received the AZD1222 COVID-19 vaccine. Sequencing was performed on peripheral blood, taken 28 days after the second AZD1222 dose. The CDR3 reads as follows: CAWSPWTEGNTIYF. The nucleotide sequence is TGTGCCTGGAGTCCCTGGACAGAGGGAAACACCATATATTTT.